The T cell receptor (beta chain) described here comes from a study of T cell responses to AZD1222 COVID-19 vaccine. The study, taken as a whole, reports: The donor group comprised mostly white British people and more females; the analysis possibly underestimated clonal diversity. CD4 TCRs covered the whole spike, strongest at regions 160-218 and 743-854. Reportedly, close to half of spike-specific TCRs are directed against unmutated variant regions.

TCRdb keeps only in-frame clones here, not all; method: immunoSEQ multiplex PCR. The table lists 90,000 to 120,000 clones, 87% of them singletons. The V and J ends lost 0 bases and 7 bases, in that order; junction bases with no gene match: 6. CDR1 is LGHNA and CDR2 is YNFKEQ in the germline V gene. CDR3 size: 16 residues. This clone has just a few counts. Its antigen is not known. The chain carries TRBV4-2 and TRBJ2-1, with 10 bases lining up with TRBD2. This receptor was obtained from an adult in good health. Sequencing was performed on peripheral blood, taken on day 0 of AZD1222 vaccination. CDR3 nucleotides: TGTGCCAGCAGCCAAGAGCCTAGCGGGGGATTAAATGAGCAGTTCTTC. Encoded protein: CASSQEPSGGLNEQFF.